This TCR beta chain was recorded in a study of T cell responses to AZD1222 COVID-19 vaccine. Looking at the study overall: Analyses pooled second doses at about 4 or about 12 weeks.

From germline, CDR1 is LGHNA and CDR2 YNFKEQ. J lost 8 bases, V lost 1 base, and 6 bases had no gene match. This CDR3 has 15 residues. General study results and limits: Spike-specific TCRs gained breadth and depth after people received two AZD1222 doses. A mostly white British donor set with more females was recruited, and clonal diversity was possibly underestimated. Repertoire sampling happened only post peak T cell response.

Only in-frame clones appear in the TCRdb table, and some are missing; sequencing was by immunoSEQ multiplex PCR. The sample includes about 92,000 clones, 85% to 90% of them seen just once. About this clone itself: The antigen is undetermined.

V gene TRBV4-2 combines with J gene TRBJ1-4; 8 bases line up with TRBD1. This receptor was taken from an adult in good health. Sequenced here: peripheral blood, sampled on day 0 of AZD1222 vaccination. CDR3 region: CASSQAGTGAEKLFF. The CDR3 nucleotides are TGTGCCAGCAGCCAAGCCGGGACAGGCGCCGAAAAACTGTTTTTT.